These 18 T cell receptor beta chains were all obtained from the same sample, sequenced in a study of immune cell composition in non-small cell lung cancer. The normal lung sample lay at least 3 cm, and maximally far, from the tumour. The table came from immunoSEQ multiplex PCR; TCRdb's copy has only in-frame clones and leaves some out. The sample has 3,000 to 4,500 clones; about three quarters are singletons. The sequenced material came from non-adjacent lung tissue. All receptors come from a human donor with non-small cell lung cancer.

The rearrangement links TRBV15 to TRBJ2-7, with 9 bases that match TRBD1. The CDR3 extends over 16 amino acids. Germline CDR1 LNHNV, CDR2 YYDKDF (reference sequence). V lost 0 bases to trimming and J lost 6 bases; unmatched junction nucleotides: 9. This CDR3 is CATSRDSGQGSIEQYF. Here the CDR3 DNA reads TGTGCCACCAGCAGAGATTCCGGACAGGGGTCGATCGAGCAGTACTTC.

V and J are TRBV9 and TRBJ2-1; D is perhaps TRBD1 (6 bases). The germline V and J ends were trimmed by 0 bases and 0 bases, with 7 bases remaining between them. The germline CDR1 and CDR2 sequences are SGDLS and YYNGEE. The length of the CDR3 is 15 residues. The CDR3 DNA follows: TGTGCCAGCAGCGTAGAAGGGGGCTCCTACAATGAGCAGTTCTTC. It encodes CASSVEGGSYNEQFF.

The V and J genes are TRBV29-1 and TRBJ1-1, with D perhaps matching TRBD1 (5 bases). Germline loops: CDR1 SQVTM, CDR2 ANQGSEA. The V and J ends lost 2 bases and 1 base respectively, with 11 bases between them. The CDR3 covers 14 residues. CDR3 bases: TGCAGCGTTGAAACTGGGGGGGGGAACACTGAAGCTTTCTTT. Residues: CSVETGGGNTEAFF.

The J gene is TRBJ2-1, the V gene TRBV6-5, with TRBD2 matching over 8 bases. V trimming: 4 bases; J trimming: 7 bases; junction bases outside the gene matches: 6. This CDR3 has 14 residues. Germline V gene lookup returns CDR1 MNHEY and CDR2 SVGAGI. CDR3 amino acids: CASSWIAGRNEQFF. The CDR3 coding sequence is TGTGCCAGCAGTTGGATAGCGGGAAGGAATGAGCAGTTCTTC.

The chain links TRBV28 to TRBJ1-2; perhaps TRBD1 as D (6 bases). V was pared by 6 bases and J by 8 bases, with 13 bases between. Germline V lookup: CDR1 MDHEN, CDR2 SYDVKM. This CDR3 is built from 12 residues. The CDR3 here is CASREGGQGYTF. In DNA, the CDR3 is TGTGCCAGCAGGGAGGGGGGGCAGGGCTACACCTTC.

The chain is built from TRBV11-2 and TRBJ1-5; 7 nucleotides match TRBD1. Trimming took 3 bases from V and 5 from J; bases not matched to a gene: 1. This CDR3 contains 13 residues. Germline assignment: CDR1 SGHAT and CDR2 FQNNGV. In DNA form, the CDR3 reads TGTGCCAGCAGCTTCACAGGGGATCAGCCCCAGCATTTT. It yields the protein CASSFTGDQPQHF.

This clone has just a few counts. V usage is TRBV11-2 and J usage is TRBJ2-7; D uncertain. The V and J ends lost 0 bases and 2 bases respectively, with 5 bases between them. From germline, CDR1 is SGHAT and CDR2 FQNNGV. The CDR3 has 13 residues. The CDR3 reads CASSLDRAYEQYF. CDR3 coding DNA: TGTGCCAGCAGCTTAGATCGGGCCTACGAGCAGTACTTC.

The gene calls are TRBV5-4 and TRBJ2-2; the match to TRBD2 covers 7 bases. In germline, CDR1 is SGHNT, CDR2 YYREEE (reference sequence). This CDR3 has 17 residues. Trimming at V came to 0 bases and at J to 0 bases, leaving 5 bases not matched to a gene. This CDR3 reads CASSLAVGGTNTGELFF. The CDR3 region has the DNA TGTGCCAGCAGCTTGGCCGTGGGAGGGACGAACACCGGGGAGCTGTTTTTT.

This chain uses TRBV28 with TRBJ2-5; unclear D gene. CDR1 and CDR2 (germline): MDHEN, SYDVKM. The CDR3 sequence is 20 residues long. The V and J ends lost 5 bases and 6 bases respectively, with 34 bases between them. The CDR3 region is CASSPPGSRRQLSPGKTQYF. The CDR3 DNA reads as TGTGCCAGCAGTCCCCCGGGTTCAAGGCGGCAGCTCTCACCCGGAAAGACCCAGTACTTC.

V usage is TRBV28 and J usage is TRBJ2-7; D is possibly TRBD2 (6 bases). The ends were cut back, 5 bases at V and 3 bases at J, with 14 bases in the middle. This CDR3 is built from 14 residues. In germline, CDR1 is MDHEN, CDR2 SYDVKM. The CDR3 spells CASSPWREGYEQYF. The CDR3 bases are TGTGCCAGCAGTCCGTGGCGGGAAGGCTACGAGCAGTACTTC.

Only a few counts were recorded for this clone. This CDR3 reads CAVSYNEQFF. In DNA form, the CDR3 reads TGTGCCGTATCGTACAATGAGCAGTTCTTC. The rearrangement joins TRBV2 to TRBJ2-1; D gene uncertain. Germline-derived CDR1 and CDR2 are SNHLY and FYNNEI. The CDR3 spans 10 residues. The V and J ends lost 11 bases and 4 bases respectively, with 6 bases between them.

This clone occurred a few times. J is TRBJ2-1 and V is TRBV9; weak D call: TRBD1 (5 bases). Per the germline V gene, CDR1 is SGDLS and CDR2 is YYNGEE. This CDR3 is 15 amino acids long. Trimming pared 0 bases from V and 2 bases from J, leaving 9 bases between. The CDR3 nucleotides read TGTGCCAGCAGCGTAGCGGTAGGGGCCTACAATGAGCAGTTCTTC. Protein sequence: CASSVAVGAYNEQFF.

This chain joins TRBV30 and TRBJ2-3; the D gene is possibly TRBD2 (6 bases). The CDR3 contains 15 residues. Germline V CDR1 and CDR2: GTSNPN, SVGIG (reference sequence). Trimming removed 2 bases at V and 5 bases at J, with 17 bases between. The CDR3 loop reads CAWSRPSEGKDTQYF. CDR3 nucleotide sequence: TGTGCCTGGAGTAGGCCTAGCGAGGGGAAAGATACGCAGTATTTT. The variable domain in full, completed from reference TRBV30 and TRBJ2-3, reads SQTIHQWPATLVQPVGSPLSLECTVEGTSNPNLYWYRQAAGRGLQLLFYSVGIGQISSEVPQNLSASRPQDRQFILSSKKLLLSDSGFYLCAWSRPSEGKDTQYFGPGTRLTVL.

This clone has a single count. The rearrangement uses TRBV6-6 and TRBJ2-7, with D perhaps matching TRBD2 (6 bases). Germline V gives CDR1 MNHNY, CDR2 SVGAGI (reference sequence). The germline V and J ends were trimmed by 7 bases and 4 bases, with 14 bases remaining between them. The CDR3 extends over 13 amino acids. The CDR3 sequence is CASILARSYEQYF. CDR3 bases: TGTGCCAGCATCCTAGCGAGGTCTTACGAGCAGTACTTC.

The rearrangement links TRBV28 to TRBJ2-7; 7 nucleotides agree with TRBD2. The germline V gene has CDR1 MDHEN and CDR2 SYDVKM. The CDR3 extends over 16 amino acids. V was clipped by 5 bases and J by 0 bases; unmatched bases: 10. CDR3: CASSAGLAEISYEQYF. DNA of the CDR3: TGTGCCAGCAGTGCGGGGCTAGCGGAGATCTCCTACGAGCAGTACTTC.

This sequence joins TRBV2 and TRBJ2-7; 11 nucleotides align to TRBD1. Germline assignment: CDR1 SNHLY and CDR2 FYNNEI. J gave up 6 bases and V 4 bases, and 2 bases lay outside the gene matches. The CDR3 has 13 residues. CDR3 nucleotide sequence: TGTGCCAGCAGTGGGACAGGGGGCATCGAGCAGTACTTC. This translates into CASSGTGGIEQYF.

The genes are TRBV5-1 and TRBJ2-5; weak D call: TRBD2 (5 bases). Germline CDR1 and CDR2: SGHRS and YFSETQ. V dropped 4 bases and J dropped 5 bases, with 6 bases sitting between them. The CDR3 extends over 11 amino acids. In DNA, the CDR3 is TGCGCCAGCAGCCCGGGGGAGACCCAGTACTTC. It yields the protein CASSPGETQYF.

This chain joins TRBV11-2 and TRBJ1-1, with D uncertain. This CDR3 is 11 amino acids long. The germline gives CDR1 SGHAT, CDR2 FQNNGV. Trimming took off 3 bases at V and 5 bases at J, with 4 bases between the two ends. The CDR3 DNA reads as TGTGCCAGCAGCTTTCAAACTGAAGCTTTCTTT. Translated, it gives CASSFQTEAFF.